Listed below are T cell receptor beta chains from one sample, sequenced in a study of OX40 agonist ivuxolimab in advanced cancers. Here immunoSEQ multiplex PCR was the method, and the copy in TCRdb shows in-frame clones only, minus some. In the table there are approximately 16,000 clones, about four fifths of which are singletons. The sample in question was CD4+ or CD8+ T cells sorted from blood, obtained in a trial of the OX40 agonist ivuxolimab. These receptors were obtained from an adult with an advanced solid tumor such as melanoma, head and neck, liver or kidney cancer. CDR3s include the opening cysteine and the closing phenylalanine or tryptophan. The D gene is left open where the match is weak. Part of the rows lack a size; the others show once, few, many or a class for expanded clones.

clone size | J gene | V gene | D gene | CDR3 protein | CDR3 DNA
NA | TRBJ1-3 | TRBV6-6 | NA | CASRDGAGNTIYF | TGTGCCAGCCGTGACGGAGCTGGAAACACCATATATTTT
NA | TRBJ2-3 | TRBV2 | TRBD2 | CASRRLAGGYTDTQYF | TGTGCCAGCAGACGACTAGCGGGGGGGTACACAGATACGCAGTATTTT
NA | TRBJ1-4 | TRBV18 | NA | CASSPPGEDNEKLFF | TGTGCCAGCTCACCACCAGGAGAAGATAATGAAAAACTGTTTTTT
NA | TRBJ2-7 | TRBV5-6 | TRBD1 | CASSWDRGLPYEQYF | TGTGCCAGCAGCTGGGACAGGGGGCTCCCCTACGAGCAGTACTTC
once | TRBJ2-7 | TRBV5-4 | NA | CASSPWDNYEQYF | TGTGCCAGCAGCCCCTGGGACAACTACGAGCAGTACTTC
NA | TRBJ2-7 | TRBV27 | NA | CASRGVVQGSYEQYF | TGTGCCAGCAGGGGGGTCGTACAGGGCTCCTACGAGCAGTACTTC
NA | TRBJ2-7 | TRBV11-3 | NA | CASSLKRHQAYEQYF | TGTGCCAGCAGCTTAAAGCGACACCAAGCCTACGAGCAGTACTTC
NA | TRBJ2-7 | TRBV4-2 | NA | CASSQEEGLEQYF | TGTGCCAGCAGCCAAGAAGAAGGGCTCGAGCAGTACTTC
NA | TRBJ2-1 | TRBV18 | NA | CASSPSPDYNEQFF | TGTGCCAGCTCACCCTCTCCGGACTACAATGAGCAGTTCTTC
NA | TRBJ2-2 | TRBV7-8 | NA | CASSLVARANTGELFF | TGTGCCAGCAGCTTAGTTGCCAGGGCGAACACCGGGGAGCTGTTTTTT
few | TRBJ2-7 | TRBV13 | TRBD2 | CASSFGGLAGDEQYF | TGTGCCAGCAGCTTCGGCGGACTAGCGGGGGACGAGCAGTACTTC
medium-sized | TRBJ1-1 | TRBV20-1 | NA | CSAGSETEAFF | TGCAGTGCAGGGTCTGAGACTGAAGCTTTCTTT
NA | TRBJ2-7 | TRBV7-9 | NA | CASSFSTRSRSYEQYF | TGTGCCAGCAGCTTTTCTACTCGGAGCCGCTCCTACGAGCAGTACTTC
NA | TRBJ2-1 | TRBV6-1 | NA | CASSGRGYNEQFF | TGTGCCAGCAGTGGGCGCGGGTACAATGAGCAGTTCTTC
NA | TRBJ1-5 | TRBV4-3 | NA | CASSQDWNGSGQPQHF | TGCGCCAGCAGCCAAGATTGGAACGGGTCGGGTCAGCCCCAGCATTTT
NA | TRBJ2-1 | TRBV5-4 | TRBD2 | CASSLLSAGVNEQFF | TGTGCCAGCAGTCTCCTGTCGGCGGGGGTTAATGAGCAGTTCTTC
NA | TRBJ1-6 | TRBV6-5 | NA | CASSYFPGESPLHF | TGTGCCAGCAGTTACTTCCCAGGGGAATCACCCCTCCACTTT
NA | TRBJ1-4 | TRBV11-2 | NA | CASSWSGTWDEKLFF | TGTGCCAGCAGCTGGTCCGGGACCTGGGACGAAAAACTGTTTTTT
NA | TRBJ2-7 | TRBV13 | NA | CASSLARGYEQYF | TGTGCCAGCAGCTTAGCCAGGGGCTACGAGCAGTACTTC
NA | TRBJ1-3 | TRBV11-3 | TRBD1 | CASSFYPGQEKGNTIYF | TGTGCCAGCAGCTTTTATCCGGGACAGGAGAAAGGAAACACCATATATTTT
NA | TRBJ1-2 | TRBV4-2 | NA | CASSLDGTNYGYTF | TGTGCCAGCAGCTTGGACGGAACTAACTATGGCTACACCTTC
NA | TRBJ2-7 | TRBV25-1 | NA | CASSDPAWEDKVYF | TGTGCCAGCAGTGACCCTGCTTGGGAGGACAAGGTCTACTTC
NA | TRBJ2-4 | TRBV6-5 | NA | CASSYSTYGPNIQYF | TGTGCCAGCAGTTACTCGACATACGGCCCCAACATTCAGTACTTC
NA | TRBJ2-1 | TRBV27 | NA | CASSSLPYNEQFF | TGTGCCAGCAGTTCGTTACCCTACAATGAGCAGTTCTTC
medium-sized | TRBJ2-7 | TRBV30 | NA | CAWSPGVSYEQYF | TGTGCCTGGAGTCCAGGGGTTTCCTACGAGCAGTACTTC
NA | TRBJ2-7 | TRBV19 | TRBD1 | CASRSGQNYEQYF | TGTGCCAGTAGATCGGGACAGAACTACGAGCAGTACTTC
NA | TRBJ2-1 | TRBV7-2 | NA | CASSLDAGANEQFF | TGTGCCAGCAGCTTAGACGCGGGGGCTAATGAGCAGTTCTTC
once | TRBJ2-3 | TRBV7-3 | NA | CASSLTSGETDTQYF | TGTGCCAGCAGCTTAACGTCGGGGGAAACAGATACGCAGTATTTT
once | TRBJ2-1 | TRBV9 | NA | CASSVAGVYNEQFF | TGTGCCAGCAGCGTAGCAGGGGTCTACAATGAGCAGTTCTTC
NA | TRBJ2-3 | TRBV7-8 | NA | CASSPTPRGTDTQYF | TGTGCCAGCAGCCCTACACCCCGGGGCACAGATACGCAGTATTTT
NA | TRBJ2-7 | TRBV4-2 | TRBD1 | CASSQNSGQASYEQYF | TGTGCCAGCAGCCAAAACTCCGGACAGGCCTCCTACGAGCAGTACTTC
once | TRBJ1-1 | TRBV4-3 | NA | CASSQEGLNMNTEAFF | TGCGCCAGCAGCCAGGAGGGACTCAACATGAACACTGAAGCTTTCTTT
NA | TRBJ1-1 | TRBV11-3 | NA | CASSYINTEAFF | TGTGCCAGCAGCTACATCAACACTGAAGCTTTCTTT
NA | TRBJ1-1 | TRBV6-1 | TRBD1 | CASRMGQSTEAFF | TGTGCCAGCAGGATGGGACAGAGCACTGAAGCTTTCTTT
NA | TRBJ2-3 | TRBV11-2 | TRBD2 | CASSLDLAGGPDTQYF | TGTGCCAGCAGCTTAGATCTAGCGGGGGGCCCAGATACGCAGTATTTT
once | TRBJ2-5 | TRBV11-2 | TRBD2 | CASSNWASGGQQETQYF | TGTGCCAGCAGCAATTGGGCTAGCGGGGGGCAGCAAGAGACCCAGTACTTC
NA | TRBJ1-5 | TRBV13 | NA | CASSLGGSSNQPQHF | TGTGCCAGCAGCTTAGGCGGGAGCAGCAATCAGCCCCAGCATTTT
NA | TRBJ2-1 | TRBV6-5 | NA | CASSYYGAGNEQFF | TGTGCCAGCAGTTACTATGGGGCGGGCAATGAGCAGTTCTTC
NA | TRBJ2-1 | TRBV6-4 | TRBD2 | CASSERGGSYNEQFF | TGTGCCAGCAGTGAGCGGGGGGGCTCCTACAATGAGCAGTTCTTC
NA | TRBJ2-2 | TRBV21-1 | NA | CASSKLRVAGELFF | TGTGCCAGCAGCAAACTCAGAGTGGCCGGGGAGCTGTTTTTT
NA | TRBJ2-3 | TRBV11-3 | NA | CASSLDPDSDTQYF | TGTGCCAGCAGCTTAGACCCGGACTCAGATACGCAGTATTTT
NA | TRBJ2-7 | TRBV6-5 | NA | CASSLGAGRAYEQYF | TGTGCCAGCAGTTTGGGGGCAGGGAGGGCCTACGAGCAGTACTTC
NA | TRBJ2-7 | TRBV7-9 | TRBD1 | CASSLGGGQGHEQYF | TGTGCCAGCAGCTTAGGTGGTGGACAGGGTCACGAGCAGTACTTC
NA | TRBJ1-3 | TRBV5-1 | NA | CASSLAGASRGNTIYF | TGCGCCAGCAGCTTGGCCGGCGCTAGTCGGGGAAACACCATATATTTT
NA | TRBJ2-7 | TRBV7-9 | NA | CASSPDLSYEQYF | TGTGCCAGCAGTCCGGACTTATCCTACGAGCAGTACTTC